Detailed here is one TCR beta chain. Assay used: immunoSEQ multiplex PCR; TCRdb lists only in-frame clones, some missing. The repertoire holds about 80,000 clones, with roughly nine tenths as singletons. This entry belongs to a study of OX40 agonist ivuxolimab in advanced cancers. The sample was CD4+ or CD8+ T cells sorted from blood, taken in a trial of the OX40 agonist ivuxolimab. This receptor was taken from an adult with an advanced solid tumor such as melanoma, head and neck, liver or kidney cancer.

The CDR3, as DNA: TGTGCCAGCAGTTCCCGCTCTAGCGGGAGGGCCATGGCCTACAATGAGCAGTTCTTC. Protein sequence: CASSSRSSGRAMAYNEQFF. The rearrangement joins TRBV27 to TRBJ2-1; 12 nucleotides agree with TRBD2. Per germline, CDR1 MNHEY and CDR2 SMNVEV (reference sequence). The CDR3 contains 19 residues. After removal of 4 bases from V and 2 bases from J, the junction contained 12 bases not matched to a gene.